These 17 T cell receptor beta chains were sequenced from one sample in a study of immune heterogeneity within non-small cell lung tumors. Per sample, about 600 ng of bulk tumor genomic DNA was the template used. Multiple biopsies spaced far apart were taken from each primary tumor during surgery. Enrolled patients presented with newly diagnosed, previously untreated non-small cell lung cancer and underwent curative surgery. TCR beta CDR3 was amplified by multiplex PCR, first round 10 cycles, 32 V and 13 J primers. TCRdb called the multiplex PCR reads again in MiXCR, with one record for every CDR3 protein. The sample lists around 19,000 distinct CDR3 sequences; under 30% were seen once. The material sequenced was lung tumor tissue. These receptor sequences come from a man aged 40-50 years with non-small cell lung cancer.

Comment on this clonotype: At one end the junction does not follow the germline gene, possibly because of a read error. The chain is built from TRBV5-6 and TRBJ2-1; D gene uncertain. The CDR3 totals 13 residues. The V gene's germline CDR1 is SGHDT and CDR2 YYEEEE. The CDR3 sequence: CASSLGPNNEQLF. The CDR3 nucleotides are TGTGCCAGCAGCTTGGGGCCCAACAATGAGCAGTTATTC.

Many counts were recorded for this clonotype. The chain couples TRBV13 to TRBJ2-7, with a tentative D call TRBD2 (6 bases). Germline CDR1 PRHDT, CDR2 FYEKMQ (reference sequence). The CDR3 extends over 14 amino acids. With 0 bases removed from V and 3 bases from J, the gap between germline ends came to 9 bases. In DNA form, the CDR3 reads TGTGCCAGCAGCTTAGGCCGGGGAGGCTACGAGCAGTACTTC. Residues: CASSLGRGGYEQYF.

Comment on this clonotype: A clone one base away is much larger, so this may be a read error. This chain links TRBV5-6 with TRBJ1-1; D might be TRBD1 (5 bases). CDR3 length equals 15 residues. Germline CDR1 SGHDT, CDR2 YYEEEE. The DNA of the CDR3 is TGTGCCAGCTGCTTGTTTGTTGCCAGGGAAACTGAAGCTTTCTTT. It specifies CASCLFVARETEAFF.

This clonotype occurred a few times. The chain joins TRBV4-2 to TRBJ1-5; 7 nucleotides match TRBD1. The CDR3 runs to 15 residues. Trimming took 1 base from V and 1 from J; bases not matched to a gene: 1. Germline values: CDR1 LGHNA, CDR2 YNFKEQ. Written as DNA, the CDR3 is TGTGCCAGCAGCCAAGCGGGACAGAGCAATCAGCCCCAGCATTTT. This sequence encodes CASSQAGQSNQPQHF.

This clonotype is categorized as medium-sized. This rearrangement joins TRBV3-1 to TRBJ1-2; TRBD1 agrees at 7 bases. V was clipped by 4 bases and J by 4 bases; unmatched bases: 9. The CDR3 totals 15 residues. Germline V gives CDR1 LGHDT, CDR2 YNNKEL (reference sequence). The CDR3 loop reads CASSPFVQGGYGYTF. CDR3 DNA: TGTGCCAGCAGCCCCTTCGTTCAGGGGGGCTATGGCTACACCTTC.

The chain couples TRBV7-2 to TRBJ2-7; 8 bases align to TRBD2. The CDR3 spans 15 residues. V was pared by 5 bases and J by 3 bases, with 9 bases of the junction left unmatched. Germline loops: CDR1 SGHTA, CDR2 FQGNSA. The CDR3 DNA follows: TGTGCCAGCAGCCGAACGGGAGGGAGCGGCTACGAGCAGTACTTC. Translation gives CASSRTGGSGYEQYF. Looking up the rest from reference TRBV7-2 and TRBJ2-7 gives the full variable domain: GAGVSQSPSNKVTEKGKDVELRCDPISGHTALYWYRQSLGQGLEFLIYFQGNSAPDKSGLPSDRFSAERTGGSVSTLTIQRTQQEDSAVYLCASSRTGGSGYEQYFGPGTRLTVT.

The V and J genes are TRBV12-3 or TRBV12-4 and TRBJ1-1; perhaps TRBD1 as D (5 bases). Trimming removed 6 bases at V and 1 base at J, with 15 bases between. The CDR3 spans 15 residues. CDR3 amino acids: CASRGRASSNTEAFF. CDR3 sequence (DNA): TGTGCCAGCAGGGGGCGCGCATCCTCGAACACTGAAGCTTTCTTT.

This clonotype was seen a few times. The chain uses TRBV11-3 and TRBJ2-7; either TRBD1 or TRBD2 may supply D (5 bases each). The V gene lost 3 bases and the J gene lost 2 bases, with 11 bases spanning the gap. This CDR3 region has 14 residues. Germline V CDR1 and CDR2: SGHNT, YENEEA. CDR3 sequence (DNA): TGTGCCAGCAGCTTTTTGGGGGAAACCTACGAGCAGTACTTC. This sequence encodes CASSFLGETYEQYF.

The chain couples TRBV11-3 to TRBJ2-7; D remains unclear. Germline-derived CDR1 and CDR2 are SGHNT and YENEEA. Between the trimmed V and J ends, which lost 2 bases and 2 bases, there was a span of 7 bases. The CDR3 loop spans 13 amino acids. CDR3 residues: CASSLQVTYEQYF. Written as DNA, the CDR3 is TGTGCCAGCAGCTTACAGGTTACCTACGAGCAGTACTTC.

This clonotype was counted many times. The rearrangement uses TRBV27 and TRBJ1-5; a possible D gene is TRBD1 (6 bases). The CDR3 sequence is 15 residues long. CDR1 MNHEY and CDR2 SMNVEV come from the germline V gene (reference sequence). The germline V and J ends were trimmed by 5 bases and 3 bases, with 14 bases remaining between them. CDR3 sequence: CASSPQRGPNQPQHF. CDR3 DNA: TGTGCCAGCAGTCCCCAGCGGGGGCCCAATCAGCCCCAGCATTTT.

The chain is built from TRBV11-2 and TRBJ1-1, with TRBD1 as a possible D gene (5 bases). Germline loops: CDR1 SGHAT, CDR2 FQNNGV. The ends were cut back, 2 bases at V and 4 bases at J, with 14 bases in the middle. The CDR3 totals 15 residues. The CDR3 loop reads CASSLPQGRGTEAFF. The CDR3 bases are TGTGCCAGCAGCTTACCCCAGGGCCGGGGCACTGAAGCTTTCTTT.

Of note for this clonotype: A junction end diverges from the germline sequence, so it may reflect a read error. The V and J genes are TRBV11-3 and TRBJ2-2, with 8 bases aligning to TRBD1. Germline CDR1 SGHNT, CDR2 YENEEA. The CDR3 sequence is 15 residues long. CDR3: CASSGDRGATVELFF. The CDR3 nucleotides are TGTGCCAGCAGCGGCGACAGGGGTGCCACCGTGGAGCTGTTTTTT.

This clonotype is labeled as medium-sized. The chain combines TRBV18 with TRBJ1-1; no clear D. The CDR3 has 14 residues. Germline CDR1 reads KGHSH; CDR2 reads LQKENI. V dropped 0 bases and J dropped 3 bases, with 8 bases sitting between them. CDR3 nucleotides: TGTGCCAGCTCACCACCGAACGGCGACACTGAAGCTTTCTTT. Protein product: CASSPPNGDTEAFF.

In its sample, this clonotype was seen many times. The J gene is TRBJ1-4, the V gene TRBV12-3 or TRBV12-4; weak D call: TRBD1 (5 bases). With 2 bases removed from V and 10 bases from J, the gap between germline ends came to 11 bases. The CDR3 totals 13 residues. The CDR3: CASSLMGDAKLFF. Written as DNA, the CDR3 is TGTGCCAGCAGTTTAATGGGGGACGCAAAACTGTTTTTT.

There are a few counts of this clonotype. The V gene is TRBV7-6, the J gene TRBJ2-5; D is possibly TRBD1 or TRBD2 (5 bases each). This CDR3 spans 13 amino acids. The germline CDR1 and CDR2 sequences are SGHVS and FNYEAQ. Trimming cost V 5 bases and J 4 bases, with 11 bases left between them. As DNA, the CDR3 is TGTGCCAGCAGCCCCCGGGGCCGAGAGACCCAGTACTTC. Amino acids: CASSPRGRETQYF.

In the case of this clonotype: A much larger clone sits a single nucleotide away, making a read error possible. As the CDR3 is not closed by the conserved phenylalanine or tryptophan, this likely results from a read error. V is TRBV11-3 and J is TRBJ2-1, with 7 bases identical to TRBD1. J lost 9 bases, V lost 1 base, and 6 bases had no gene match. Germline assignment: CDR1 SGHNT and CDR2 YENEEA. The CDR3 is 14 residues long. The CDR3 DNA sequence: TGTGCCAGCAGCTTAGGGTCACAGGGGACTGAGCAGTTCTTG. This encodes CASSLGSQGTEQFL.

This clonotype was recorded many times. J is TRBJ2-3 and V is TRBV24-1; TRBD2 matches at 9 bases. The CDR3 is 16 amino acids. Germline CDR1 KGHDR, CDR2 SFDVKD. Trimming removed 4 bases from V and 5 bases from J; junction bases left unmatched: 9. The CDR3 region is CATSDSASGIGDTQYF. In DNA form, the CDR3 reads TGTGCCACCAGTGACTCGGCTAGCGGGATCGGAGATACGCAGTATTTT.